This T cell receptor (beta chain) was found in a study of radiotherapy plus CTLA-4 blockade in lung cancer. Across the whole study: Around 18% of enrolled patients responded objectively, and more than 30% had disease control.

Per the germline V gene, CDR1 is SGDLS and CDR2 is YYNGEE. The CDR3 covers 16 residues. The J segment lost 7 bases and the V segment lost 1 base, leaving 9 bases of the junction unmatched. Regarding this clone: Its antigen remains unknown.

Study-wide points: Some TCR clones had been derived from tumors. These clones expanded in peripheral blood after radiotherapy plus ipilimumab.

Each patient with chemo-refractory metastatic non-small-cell lung cancer was treated with focal radiation plus CTLA-4 blockade using ipilimumab. Clones were sequenced by immunoSEQ multiplex PCR, and TCRdb holds only the in-frame ones, with some missing. Of 48,000 or so clones in the sample, roughly 86% were seen once. The input for sequencing was peripheral blood, taken from a patient treated with radiotherapy plus ipilimumab. The TCR sequence derives from a human donor with non-small cell lung cancer whose response to radiotherapy plus ipilimumab could not be evaluated. V gene TRBV9 combines with J gene TRBJ1-4; 8 bases are a match to TRBD1. The CDR3: CASSVNAGQGGEKLFF. CDR3 DNA sequence: TGTGCCAGCAGCGTAAATGCTGGACAGGGAGGTGAAAAACTGTTTTTT.